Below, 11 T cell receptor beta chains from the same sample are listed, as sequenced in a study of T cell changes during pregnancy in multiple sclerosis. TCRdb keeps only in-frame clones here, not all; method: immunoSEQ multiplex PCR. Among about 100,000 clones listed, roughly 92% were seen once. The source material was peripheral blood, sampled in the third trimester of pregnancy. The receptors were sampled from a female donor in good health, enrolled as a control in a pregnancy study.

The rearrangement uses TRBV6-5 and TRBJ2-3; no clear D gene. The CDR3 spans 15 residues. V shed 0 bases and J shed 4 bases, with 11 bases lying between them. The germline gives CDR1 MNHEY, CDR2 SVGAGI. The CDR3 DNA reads TGTGCCAGCAGTTACTCATATGGCCAGGCAGATACGCAGTATTTT. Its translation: CASSYSYGQADTQYF.

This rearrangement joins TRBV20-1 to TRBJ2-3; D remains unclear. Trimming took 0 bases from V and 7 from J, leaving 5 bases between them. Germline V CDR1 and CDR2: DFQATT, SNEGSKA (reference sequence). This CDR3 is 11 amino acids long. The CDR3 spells CSARDLNTQYF. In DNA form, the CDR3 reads TGCAGTGCTAGAGATCTTAATACGCAGTATTTT.

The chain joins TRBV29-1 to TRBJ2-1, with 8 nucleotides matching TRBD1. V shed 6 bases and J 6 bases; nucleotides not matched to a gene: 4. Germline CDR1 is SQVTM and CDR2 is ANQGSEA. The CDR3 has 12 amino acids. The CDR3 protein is CSVHTGGNEQFF. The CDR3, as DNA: TGCAGCGTCCACACAGGGGGCAATGAGCAGTTCTTC.

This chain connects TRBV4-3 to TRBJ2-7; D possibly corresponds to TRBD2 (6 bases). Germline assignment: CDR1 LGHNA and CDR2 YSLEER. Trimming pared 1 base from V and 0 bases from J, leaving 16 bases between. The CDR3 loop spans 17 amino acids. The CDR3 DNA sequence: TGCGCCAGCAGCCAAGCCCTCTTGGGGGGTCCCTCCTACGAGCAGTACTTC. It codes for CASSQALLGGPSYEQYF.

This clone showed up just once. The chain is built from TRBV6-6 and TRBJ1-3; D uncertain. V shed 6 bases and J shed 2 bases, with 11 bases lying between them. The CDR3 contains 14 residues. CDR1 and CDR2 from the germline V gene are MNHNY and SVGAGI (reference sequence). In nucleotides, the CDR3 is TGTGCCAGCAGCCGAGGTAAAGCTGGAAACACCATATATTTT. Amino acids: CASSRGKAGNTIYF.

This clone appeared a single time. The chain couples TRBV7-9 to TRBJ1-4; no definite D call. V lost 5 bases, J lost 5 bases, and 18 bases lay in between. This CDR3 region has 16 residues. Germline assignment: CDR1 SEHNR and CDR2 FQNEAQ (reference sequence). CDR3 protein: CASSPGGLRGNEKLFF. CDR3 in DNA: TGTGCCAGCAGCCCCGGCGGCCTCCGAGGAAATGAAAAACTGTTTTTT.

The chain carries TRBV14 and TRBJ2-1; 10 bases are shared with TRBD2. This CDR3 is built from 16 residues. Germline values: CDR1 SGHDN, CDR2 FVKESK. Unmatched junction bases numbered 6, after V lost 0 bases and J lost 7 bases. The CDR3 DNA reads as TGTGCCAGCAGCCAAGAAGCGGGGGGGCTAGGGAATGAGCAGTTCTTC. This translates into CASSQEAGGLGNEQFF.

CDR3 protein: CASSSTGEMNTEAFF. Written as DNA, the CDR3 is TGTGCCAGCAGTTCGACGGGGGAAATGAACACTGAAGCTTTCTTT. The V gene is TRBV6-6, the J gene TRBJ1-1; perhaps TRBD1 as D (5 bases). V shed 4 bases and J shed 0 bases, with 12 bases lying between them. Germline values: CDR1 MNHNY, CDR2 SVGAGI (reference sequence). The CDR3 loop spans 15 amino acids.

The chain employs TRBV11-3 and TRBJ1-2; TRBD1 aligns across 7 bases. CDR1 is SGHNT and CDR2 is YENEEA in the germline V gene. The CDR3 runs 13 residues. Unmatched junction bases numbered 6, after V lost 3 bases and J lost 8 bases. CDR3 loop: CASSLGQYAGYTF. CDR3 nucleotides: TGTGCCAGCAGCTTGGGACAGTATGCCGGCTACACCTTC.

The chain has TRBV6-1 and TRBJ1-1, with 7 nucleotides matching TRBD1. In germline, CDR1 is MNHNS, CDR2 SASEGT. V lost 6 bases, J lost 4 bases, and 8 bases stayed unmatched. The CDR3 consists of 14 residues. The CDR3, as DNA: TGTGCCAGCAGAGAGACAGGGTACATCACTGAAGCTTTCTTT. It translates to CASRETGYITEAFF.

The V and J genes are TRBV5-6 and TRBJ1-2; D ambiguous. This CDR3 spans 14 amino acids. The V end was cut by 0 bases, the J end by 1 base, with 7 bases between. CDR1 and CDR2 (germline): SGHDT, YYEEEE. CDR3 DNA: TGTGCCAGCAGCTTGGGTCCAGATAACTATGGCTACACCTTC. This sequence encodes CASSLGPDNYGYTF. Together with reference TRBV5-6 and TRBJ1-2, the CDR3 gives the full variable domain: DAGVTQSPTHLIKTRGQQVTLRCSPKSGHDTVSWYQQALGQGPQFIFQYYEEEERQRGNFPDRFSGHQFPNYSSELNVNALLLGDSALYLCASSLGPDNYGYTFGSGTRLTVV.